This passage covers 2 T cell receptor beta chains from one sample sequenced in a study of Graves' ophthalmopathy and Graves' hyperthyroidism. Transcripts of RNA were the source for amplifying TCR beta CDR3 regions. Second-round multiplex PCR followed a first-round RT-PCR using HTBI primers. Using its own MiXCR run on the multiplex PCR reads, TCRdb lists one record per CDR3 protein. Of 300,000 to 400,000 distinct CDR3 sequences in the sample, 15% to 20% were seen once. Sequencing used peripheral blood. Receptors originate from an adult woman with stable Graves' hyperthyroidism.

This clonotype was observed a few times. V is TRBV5-1 and J is TRBJ1-2; 7 nucleotides align to TRBD1. After removal of 4 bases from V and 3 bases from J, the junction contained 6 bases not matched to a gene. Germline CDR1 reads SGHRS; CDR2 reads YFSETQ. This CDR3 spans 14 amino acids. CDR3 protein: CASSPGGTDYGYTF. The CDR3 DNA reads TGCGCCAGCAGCCCGGGGGGGACAGACTATGGCTACACCTTC.

This clonotype was seen repeatedly, ten times or more. This chain joins TRBV5-5 and TRBJ1-2, with a tentative D call TRBD1 (6 bases). Trimming took off 0 bases at V and 5 bases at J, with 23 bases between the two ends. The CDR3 totals 18 residues. Germline CDR1 is SGHKS and CDR2 is YYEKEE (reference sequence). In nucleotides, the CDR3 is TGTGCCAGCAGCTTGGTGGGACTAAGAGACAGGACCCTATATGGCTACACCTTC. Translated, it gives CASSLVGLRDRTLYGYTF.